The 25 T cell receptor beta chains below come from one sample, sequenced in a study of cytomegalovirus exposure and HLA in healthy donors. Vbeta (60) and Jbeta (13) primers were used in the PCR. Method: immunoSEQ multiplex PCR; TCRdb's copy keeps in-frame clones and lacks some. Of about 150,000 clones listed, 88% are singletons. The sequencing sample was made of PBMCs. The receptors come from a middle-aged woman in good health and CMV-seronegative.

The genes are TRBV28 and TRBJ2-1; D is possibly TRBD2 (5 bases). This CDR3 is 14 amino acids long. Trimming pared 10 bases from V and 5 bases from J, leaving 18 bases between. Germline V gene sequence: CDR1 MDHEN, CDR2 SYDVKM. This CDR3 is CATRKRAPNNEQFF. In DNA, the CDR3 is TGTGCCACCAGAAAGAGGGCCCCCAACAATGAGCAGTTCTTC.

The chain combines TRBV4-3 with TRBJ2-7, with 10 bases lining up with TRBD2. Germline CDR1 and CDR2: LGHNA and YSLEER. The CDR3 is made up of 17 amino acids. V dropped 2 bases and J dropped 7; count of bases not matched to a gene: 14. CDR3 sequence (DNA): TGCGCCAGCAGCCAAAATAGCGGGAGGCCCTCGACGGGGGAGCAGTACTTC. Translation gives CASSQNSGRPSTGEQYF.

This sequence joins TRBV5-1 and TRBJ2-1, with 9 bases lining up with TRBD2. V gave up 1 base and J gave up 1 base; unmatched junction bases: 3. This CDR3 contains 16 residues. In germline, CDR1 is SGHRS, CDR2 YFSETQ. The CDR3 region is CASSLSAGGSYNEQFF. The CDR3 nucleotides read TGCGCCAGCAGCTTGTCCGCGGGGGGGTCCTACAATGAGCAGTTCTTC.

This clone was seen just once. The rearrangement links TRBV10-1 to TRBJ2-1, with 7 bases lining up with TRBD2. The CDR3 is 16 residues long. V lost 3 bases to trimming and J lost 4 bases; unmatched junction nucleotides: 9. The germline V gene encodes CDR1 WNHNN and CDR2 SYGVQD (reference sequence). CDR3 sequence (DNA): TGCGCCAGCAGTGATGCGAGCGCCGGGAGGTACAATGAGCAGTTCTTC. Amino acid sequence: CASSDASAGRYNEQFF.

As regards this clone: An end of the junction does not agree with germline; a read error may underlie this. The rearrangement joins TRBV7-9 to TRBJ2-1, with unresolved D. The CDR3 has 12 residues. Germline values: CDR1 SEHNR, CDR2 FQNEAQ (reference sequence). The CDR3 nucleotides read TGTTCCAGCAGCCAACTCTACAATGAGCAGTTCTTC. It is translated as CSSSQLYNEQFF.

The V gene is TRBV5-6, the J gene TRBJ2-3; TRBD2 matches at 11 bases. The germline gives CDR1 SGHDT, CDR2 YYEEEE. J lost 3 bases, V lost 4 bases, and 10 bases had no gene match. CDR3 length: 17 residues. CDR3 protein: CASSGRFSGRGTDTQYF. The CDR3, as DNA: TGTGCCAGCAGCGGCCGTTTTAGCGGGAGGGGAACAGATACGCAGTATTTT.

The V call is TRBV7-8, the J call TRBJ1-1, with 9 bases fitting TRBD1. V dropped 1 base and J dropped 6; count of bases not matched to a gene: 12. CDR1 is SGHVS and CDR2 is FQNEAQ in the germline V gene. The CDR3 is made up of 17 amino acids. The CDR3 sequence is CASSLVGAGQGIAEAFF. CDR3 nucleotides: TGTGCCAGCAGCTTAGTGGGGGCGGGACAGGGAATCGCTGAAGCTTTCTTT.

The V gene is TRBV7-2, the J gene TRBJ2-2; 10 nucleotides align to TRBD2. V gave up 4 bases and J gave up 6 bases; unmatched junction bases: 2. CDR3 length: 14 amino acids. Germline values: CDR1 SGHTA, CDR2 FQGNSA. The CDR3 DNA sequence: TGTGCCAGCAGCTACCTAGCGGGGGCCGGGGAGCTGTTTTTT. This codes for CASSYLAGAGELFF.

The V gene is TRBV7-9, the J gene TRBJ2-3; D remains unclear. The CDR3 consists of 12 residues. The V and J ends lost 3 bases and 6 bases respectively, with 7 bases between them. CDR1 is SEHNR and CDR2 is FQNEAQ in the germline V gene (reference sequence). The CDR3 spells CASSFLEDTQYF. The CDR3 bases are TGTGCCAGCAGCTTTTTAGAGGATACGCAGTATTTT.

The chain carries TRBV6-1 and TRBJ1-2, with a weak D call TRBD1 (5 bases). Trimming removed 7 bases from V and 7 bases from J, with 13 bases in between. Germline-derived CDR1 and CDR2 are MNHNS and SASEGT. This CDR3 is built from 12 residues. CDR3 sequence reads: CASTGGGFGYTF. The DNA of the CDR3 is TGTGCCAGCACCGGGGGAGGCTTTGGCTACACCTTC.

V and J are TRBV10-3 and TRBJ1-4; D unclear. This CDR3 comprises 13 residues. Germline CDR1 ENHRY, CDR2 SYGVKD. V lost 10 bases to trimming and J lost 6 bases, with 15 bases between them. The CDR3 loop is CATRSSGYEKLFF. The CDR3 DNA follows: TGTGCCACGAGGAGTTCGGGTTATGAAAAACTGTTTTTT.

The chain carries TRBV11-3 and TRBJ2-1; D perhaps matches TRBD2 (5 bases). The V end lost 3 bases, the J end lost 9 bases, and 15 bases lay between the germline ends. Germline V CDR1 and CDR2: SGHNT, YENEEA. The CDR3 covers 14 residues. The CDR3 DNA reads TGTGCCAGCAGCTTTATTAGCGATGGCAGTGAGCAGTTCTTC. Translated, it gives CASSFISDGSEQFF.

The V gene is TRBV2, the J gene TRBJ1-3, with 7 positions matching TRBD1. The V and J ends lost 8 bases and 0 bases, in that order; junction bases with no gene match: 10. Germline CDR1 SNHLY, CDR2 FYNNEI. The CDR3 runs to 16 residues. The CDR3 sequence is CASSRTGTFSGNTIYF. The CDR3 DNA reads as TGTGCCAGCTCCCGGACAGGCACATTCTCTGGAAACACCATATATTTT. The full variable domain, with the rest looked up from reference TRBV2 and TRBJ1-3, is EPEVTQTPSHQVTQMGQEVILRCVPISNHLYFYWYRQILGQKVEFLVSFYNNEISEKSEIFDDQFSVERPDGSNFTLKIRSTKLEDSAMYFCASSRTGTFSGNTIYFGEGSWLTVV.

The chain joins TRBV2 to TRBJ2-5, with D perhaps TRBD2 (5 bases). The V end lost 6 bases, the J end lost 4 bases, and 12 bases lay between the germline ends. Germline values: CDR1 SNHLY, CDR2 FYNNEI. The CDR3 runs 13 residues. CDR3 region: CASRTKGGETQYF. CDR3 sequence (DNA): TGTGCCAGCAGGACTAAAGGTGGAGAGACCCAGTACTTC.

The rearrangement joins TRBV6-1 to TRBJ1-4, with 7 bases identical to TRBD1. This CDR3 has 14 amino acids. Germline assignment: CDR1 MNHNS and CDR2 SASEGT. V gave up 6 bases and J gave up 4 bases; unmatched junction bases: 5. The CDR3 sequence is CASSVDRVNEKLFF. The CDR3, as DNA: TGTGCCAGCAGCGTAGACAGGGTTAATGAAAAACTGTTTTTT.

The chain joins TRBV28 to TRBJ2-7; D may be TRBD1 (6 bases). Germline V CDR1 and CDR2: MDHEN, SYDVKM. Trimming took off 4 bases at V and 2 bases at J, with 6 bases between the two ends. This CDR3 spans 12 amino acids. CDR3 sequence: CASSWTAYEQYF. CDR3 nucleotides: TGTGCCAGCAGTTGGACAGCCTACGAGCAGTACTTC.

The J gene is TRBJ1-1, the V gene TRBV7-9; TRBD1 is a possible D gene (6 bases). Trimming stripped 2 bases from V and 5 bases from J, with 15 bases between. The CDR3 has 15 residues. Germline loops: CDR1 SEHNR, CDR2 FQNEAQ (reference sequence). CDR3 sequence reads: CASSLTGGGGTEAFF. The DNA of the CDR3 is TGTGCCAGCAGCTTAACAGGAGGGGGGGGGACTGAAGCTTTCTTT.

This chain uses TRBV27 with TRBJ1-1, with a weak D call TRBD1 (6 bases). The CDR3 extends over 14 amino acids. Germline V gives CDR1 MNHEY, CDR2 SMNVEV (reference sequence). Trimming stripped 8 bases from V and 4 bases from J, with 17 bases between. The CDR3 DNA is TGTGCCAGCGCCTGGTTGGGGGCTCGCACTGAAGCTTTCTTT. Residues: CASAWLGARTEAFF.

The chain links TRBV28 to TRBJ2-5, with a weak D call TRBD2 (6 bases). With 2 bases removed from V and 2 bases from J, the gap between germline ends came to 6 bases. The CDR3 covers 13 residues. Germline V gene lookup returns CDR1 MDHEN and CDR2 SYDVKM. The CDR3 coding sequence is TGTGCCAGCAGTTTAGGGGGGCAAGAGACCCAGTACTTC. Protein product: CASSLGGQETQYF. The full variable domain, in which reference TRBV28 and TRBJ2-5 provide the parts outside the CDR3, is DVKVTQSSRYLVKRTGEKVFLECVQDMDHENMFWYRQDPGLGLRLIYFSYDVKMKEKGDIPEGYSVSREKKERFSLILESASTNQTSMYLCASSLGGQETQYFGPGTRLLVL.

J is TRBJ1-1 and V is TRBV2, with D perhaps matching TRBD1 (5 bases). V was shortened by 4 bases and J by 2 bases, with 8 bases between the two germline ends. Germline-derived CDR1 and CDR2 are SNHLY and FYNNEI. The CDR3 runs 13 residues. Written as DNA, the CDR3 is TGTGCCAGCAGTGCTCAGGGAAACACTGAAGCTTTCTTT. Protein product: CASSAQGNTEAFF.

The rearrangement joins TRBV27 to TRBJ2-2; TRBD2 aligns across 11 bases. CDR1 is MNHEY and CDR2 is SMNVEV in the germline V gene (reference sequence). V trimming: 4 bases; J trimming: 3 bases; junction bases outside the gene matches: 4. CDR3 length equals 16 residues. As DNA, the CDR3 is TGTGCCAGCAGTTCACGACTAGCGGGATACACCGGGGAGCTGTTTTTT. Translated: CASSSRLAGYTGELFF.

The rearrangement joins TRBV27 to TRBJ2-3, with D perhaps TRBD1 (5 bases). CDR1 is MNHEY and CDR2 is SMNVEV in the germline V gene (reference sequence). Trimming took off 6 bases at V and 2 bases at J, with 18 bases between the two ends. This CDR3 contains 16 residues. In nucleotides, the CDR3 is TGTGCCAGCAGGTCTTCGCCCGCAGGGTACACAGATACGCAGTATTTT. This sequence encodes CASRSSPAGYTDTQYF.

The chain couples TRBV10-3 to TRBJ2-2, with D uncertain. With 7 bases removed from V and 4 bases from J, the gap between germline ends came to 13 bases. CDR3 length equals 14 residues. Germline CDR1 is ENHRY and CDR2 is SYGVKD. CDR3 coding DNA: TGTGCCATCACGGTTGATTCCGGCACCGGGGAGCTGTTTTTT. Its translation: CAITVDSGTGELFF.

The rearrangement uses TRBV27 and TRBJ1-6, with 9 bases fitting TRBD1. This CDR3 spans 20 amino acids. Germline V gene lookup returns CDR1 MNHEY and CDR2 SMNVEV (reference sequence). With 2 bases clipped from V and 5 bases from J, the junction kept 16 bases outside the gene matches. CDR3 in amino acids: CASSLGVGVPYRGHNSPLHF. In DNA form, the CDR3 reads TGTGCCAGCAGTTTAGGGGTTGGGGTGCCCTACAGGGGGCATAATTCACCCCTCCACTTT.

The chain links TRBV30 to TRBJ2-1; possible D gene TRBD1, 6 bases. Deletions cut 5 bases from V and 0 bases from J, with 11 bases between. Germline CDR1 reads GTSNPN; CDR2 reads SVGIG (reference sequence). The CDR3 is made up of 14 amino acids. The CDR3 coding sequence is TGTGCCTGGGTTGACAGGAGCTCCTACAATGAGCAGTTCTTC. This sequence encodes CAWVDRSSYNEQFF.